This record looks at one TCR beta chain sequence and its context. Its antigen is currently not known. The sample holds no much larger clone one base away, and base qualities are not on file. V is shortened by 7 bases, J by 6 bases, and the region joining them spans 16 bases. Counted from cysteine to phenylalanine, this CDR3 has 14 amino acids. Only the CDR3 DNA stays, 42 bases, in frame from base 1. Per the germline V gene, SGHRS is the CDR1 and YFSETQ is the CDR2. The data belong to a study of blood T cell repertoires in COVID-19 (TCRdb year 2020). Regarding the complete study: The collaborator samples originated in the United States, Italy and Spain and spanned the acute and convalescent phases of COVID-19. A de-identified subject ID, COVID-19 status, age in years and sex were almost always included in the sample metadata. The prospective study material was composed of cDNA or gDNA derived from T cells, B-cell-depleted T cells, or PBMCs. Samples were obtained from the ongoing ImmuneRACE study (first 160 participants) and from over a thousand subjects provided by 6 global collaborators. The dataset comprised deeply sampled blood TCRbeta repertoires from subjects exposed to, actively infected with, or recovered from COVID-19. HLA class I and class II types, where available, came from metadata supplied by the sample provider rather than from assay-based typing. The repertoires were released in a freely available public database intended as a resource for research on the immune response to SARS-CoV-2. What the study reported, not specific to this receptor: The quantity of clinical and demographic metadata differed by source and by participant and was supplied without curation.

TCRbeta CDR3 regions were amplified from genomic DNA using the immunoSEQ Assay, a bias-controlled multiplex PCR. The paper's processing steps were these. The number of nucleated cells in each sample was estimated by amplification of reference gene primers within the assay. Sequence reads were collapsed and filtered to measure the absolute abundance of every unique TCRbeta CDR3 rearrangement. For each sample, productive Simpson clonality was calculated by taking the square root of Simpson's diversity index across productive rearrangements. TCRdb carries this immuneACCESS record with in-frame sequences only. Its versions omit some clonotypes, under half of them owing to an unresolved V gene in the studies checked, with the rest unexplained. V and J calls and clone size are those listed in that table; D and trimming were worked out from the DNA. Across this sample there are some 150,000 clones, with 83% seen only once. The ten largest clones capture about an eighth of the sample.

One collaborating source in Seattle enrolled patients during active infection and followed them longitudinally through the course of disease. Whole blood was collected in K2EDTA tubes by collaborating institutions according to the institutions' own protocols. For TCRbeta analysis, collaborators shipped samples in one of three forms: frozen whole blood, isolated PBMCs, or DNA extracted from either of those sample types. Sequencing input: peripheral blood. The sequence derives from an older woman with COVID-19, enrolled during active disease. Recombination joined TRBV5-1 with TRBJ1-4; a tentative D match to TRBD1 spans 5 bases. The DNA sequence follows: TGCGCCAGCGGACAACAGCCCTCGGATGAAAAACTGTTTTTT. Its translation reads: CASGQQPSDEKLFF. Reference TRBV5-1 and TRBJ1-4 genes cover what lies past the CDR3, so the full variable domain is KAGVTQTPRYLIKTRGQQVTLSCSPISGHRSVSWYQQTPGQGLQFLFEYFSETQRNKGNFPGRFSGRQFSNSRSEMNVSTLELGDSALYLCASGQQPSDEKLFFGSGTQLSVL.